The rows below give T cell receptor beta chains drawn from one sample of a study of siplizumab effects on memory and regulatory T cells. Sequencing was performed with immunoSEQ multiplex PCR; in TCRdb, only in-frame clones are kept and a portion is missing. The data show 15,000 to 20,000 clones, roughly 49% seen once. These TCRs' antigens remain unknown. Sequenced: CFSE-low (dividing) CD4+ T cells sorted from an allogeneic mixed lymphocyte reaction. The receptor set was obtained from a human donor in good health; the cells came from an allogeneic mixed lymphocyte reaction. CDR3s include the opening cysteine and the closing phenylalanine or tryptophan. A D gene is named only where the DNA matches it firmly. Clone size is not always given. Where it is, it says once, few, many or a class for expanded clones.

J gene,D gene,V gene,clone size,CDR3 DNA,CDR3 protein
TRBJ2-3,.,TRBV6-5,.,TGTGCCAGCAGTTACAAAGATACGCAGTATTTT,CASSYKDTQYF
TRBJ2-1,.,TRBV5-4,.,TGTGCCAGCAAAACAGGGTACCCTTACAATGAGCAGTTCTTC,CASKTGYPYNEQFF
TRBJ2-1,.,TRBV6-5,.,TGTGCCAGCAGTAACAATGAGCAGTTCTTC,CASSNNEQFF
TRBJ1-4,.,TRBV2,few,TGTGCCAGCGGAGAGAACAGGGATAGCGAAAAACTGTTTTTT,CASGENRDSEKLFF
TRBJ2-2,TRBD2,TRBV9,few,TGTGCCAGCGCCCAGGTGCCGGGAGGGGCCGGGGAGCTGTTTTTT,CASAQVPGGAGELFF
TRBJ1-1,TRBD1,TRBV5-4,.,TGTGCCAGCACCATGGTCAGGGGGGTCACTGAAGCTTTCTTT,CASTMVRGVTEAFF
TRBJ2-1,TRBD2,TRBV2,few,TGTGCCAGGCAACTAGGACTAGCCCTCAATGAGCAGTTCTTC,CARQLGLALNEQFF
TRBJ2-3,TRBD2,TRBV11-2,.,TGTGCCAGCAGCTTAGCGGGGACTAGAACGTATTTT,CASSLAGTRTYF
TRBJ1-5,TRBD1,TRBV19,few,TGTGCCAGTAGGAGACAGGGGGGGGATAGCAATCAGCCCCAGCATTTT,CASRRQGGDSNQPQHF
TRBJ2-5,TRBD2,TRBV5-6,.,TGTGCCAGCAGCGCCCGGCTAGCGGCCCAAGAGACCCAGTACTTC,CASSARLAAQETQYF
TRBJ1-1,.,TRBV5-4,.,TGTGCCAGCAGCCCTGCGCAGGGATATGAAGCTTTCTTT,CASSPAQGYEAFF
TRBJ2-2,.,TRBV18,.,TGTGCCAGCTCACCGACAATCGTCACCGGGGAGCTGTTTTTT,CASSPTIVTGELFF
TRBJ2-2,.,TRBV7-2,medium-sized,TGTGCCAGCAGCTTAGGCCCGGGACGAAACACCGGGGAGCTGTTTTTT,CASSLGPGRNTGELFF
TRBJ2-3,.,TRBV5-4,.,TGTGCCAGCAGCTTGTTGCGGGATACGCAGTATTTT,CASSLLRDTQYF
TRBJ1-1,.,TRBV6-5,.,TGTGCCAGCAGTTACGGGGGAAGCACTGAAGCTTTCTTT,CASSYGGSTEAFF
TRBJ1-2,.,TRBV18,few,TGTGCCAGCTCCCCGGGGGCGGGGAACTATGGCTACACCTTC,CASSPGAGNYGYTF
TRBJ1-1,TRBD1,TRBV18,once,TGTGCCAGCTCACCTGCGACAGGGTGGCAGACTGAAGCTTTCTTT,CASSPATGWQTEAFF
TRBJ2-3,.,TRBV13,.,TGTGCCAGCAGTTCTAGGGTTGGCACAGATACGCAGTATTTT,CASSSRVGTDTQYF
TRBJ2-1,.,TRBV10-3,.,TGTGCCACCGGACTTAACCCGAGCTCCTACAATGAGCAGTTCTTC,CATGLNPSSYNEQFF
TRBJ2-1,.,TRBV18,.,TGTGCCAGCTCCCGCCAGGGGATGTACAATGAGCAGTTCTTC,CASSRQGMYNEQFF
TRBJ2-5,TRBD2,TRBV7-2,.,TGTGCCAGCAGCTTAGGGTCGACTAGCGGGCAAGAGACCCAGTACTTC,CASSLGSTSGQETQYF
TRBJ2-3,.,TRBV9,.,TGTGCCAGCAGCGTAGCTACCTACACCCCCGGGAGCACAGATACGCAGTATTTT,CASSVATYTPGSTDTQYF
TRBJ2-1,.,TRBV10-3,few,TGTGCCATCAGTGTAATTCAGGGCGGTGAGCAGTTCTTC,CAISVIQGGEQFF
TRBJ1-5,.,TRBV12-5,once,TGTGCTAGTGGTTTTATAGAAAATCAGCCCCAGCATTTT,CASGFIENQPQHF
TRBJ2-3,.,TRBV4-3,few,TGCGCCAGCAGCCAAATGGGCGGGAATAGCGGAGATACGCAGTATTTT,CASSQMGGNSGDTQYF
TRBJ2-5,.,TRBV4-1,.,TGCGCCAGCAGGGGGGGACCCGTCGAGACCCAGTACTTC,CASRGGPVETQYF
TRBJ2-3,TRBD2,TRBV9,few,TGTGCCAGCAGCGTAGTATTAGCGGGGGGCACAGATACGCAGTATTTT,CASSVVLAGGTDTQYF
TRBJ2-5,TRBD1,TRBV18,.,TGTGCCAGCTCACCACCGTATACAGGGGAAGAGACCCAGTACTTC,CASSPPYTGEETQYF
TRBJ1-6,TRBD1,TRBV6-1,few,TGTGCCAGCAGTGGGACGGACAGGGGGAATTCTTTTCCCCTCCACTTT,CASSGTDRGNSFPLHF
TRBJ2-7,.,TRBV18,.,TGTGCCAGCTCACCAGGCAGGGCTAGCTACGAGCAGTACTTC,CASSPGRASYEQYF
TRBJ2-3,TRBD2,TRBV28,.,TGTGCCAGCAGTTTAATTGCGGGGGGGGCAGATACGCAGTATTTT,CASSLIAGGADTQYF
TRBJ1-4,.,TRBV18,.,TGTGCCACCAAAAGGGGGTTGGAGGAAAAACTGTTTTTT,CATKRGLEEKLFF
TRBJ1-2,TRBD1,TRBV18,few,TGTGCCAGCTCACCCATTCGGGACAGGGATTCCGTTGGGGGAGGCTACACCTTC,CASSPIRDRDSVGGGYTF
TRBJ2-7,.,TRBV5-5,.,TGTGCCAGCAGCCTGGGGGTGCCTAGTCACGAGCAGTACTTC,CASSLGVPSHEQYF
TRBJ1-2,TRBD1,TRBV6-1,.,TGTGCCAGCAGTGAAGTGGGACAGGGAGACTGGATTTTTGGCGGCTACACCTTC,CASSEVGQGDWIFGGYTF
TRBJ1-4,.,TRBV5-1,.,TGCGCCAGCAGCACCCCCGGGGGGGACGAAAAACTGTTTTTT,CASSTPGGDEKLFF
TRBJ1-4,.,TRBV6-5,once,TGTGCCAGCAGTTACTCGGGGCAGCCAACTGAAAAACTGTTTTTT,CASSYSGQPTEKLFF
TRBJ1-1,.,TRBV30,few,TGTGCCTGGGGGACCAGGAGGGGGACCACTGAAGCTTTCTTT,CAWGTRRGTTEAFF
TRBJ2-3,TRBD2,TRBV6-1,few,TGTGCCAGCAGTATGGGGACTAGCGGGGGGCTTACGCAGTATTTT,CASSMGTSGGLTQYF
TRBJ2-7,.,TRBV18,many,TGTGCCAGCTCACCGCTACAGGGTGCCTACGAGCAGTACTTC,CASSPLQGAYEQYF
TRBJ1-2,.,TRBV6-6,.,TGTGCCAGCAGTCCCCCCGGGAGGGAAAACTATGGCTACACCTTC,CASSPPGRENYGYTF
TRBJ1-2,TRBD1,TRBV7-2,medium-sized,TGTGCCAGCAGCACCCGACAGGGGGCGGGTGGCTACACCTTC,CASSTRQGAGGYTF
TRBJ1-2,.,TRBV5-4,few,TGTGCCAGCAGCCCTTGGACGGGGGCGGGGGGCTACACCTTC,CASSPWTGAGGYTF
TRBJ2-4,.,TRBV5-1,.,TGCGCCAGCAGCCGTACAAGGACCCAGGACGCCAAAAACATTCAGTACTTC,CASSRTRTQDAKNIQYF
TRBJ2-3,.,TRBV28,few,TGTGCCAGCGGGGGGTTGGGAAGGAGCGTAGTGGCAGATACGCAGTATTTT,CASGGLGRSVVADTQYF
TRBJ2-5,.,TRBV2,.,TGTGCCAGCAGTGGACAGCCTGACTACCAAGAGACCCAGTACTTC,CASSGQPDYQETQYF
TRBJ2-3,.,TRBV7-2,few,TGTGCCAGCAGCTTCTCTCGCGCCGCAGATACGCAGTATTTT,CASSFSRAADTQYF
TRBJ1-2,.,TRBV18,.,TGTGCCAGCTCACCACAGACCGAGTTGGTCGGCTACACCTTC,CASSPQTELVGYTF
TRBJ2-7,TRBD1,TRBV10-1,few,TGCGCCAGCAGTGCCGGACAGGGGGCGATTGAGCAGTACTTC,CASSAGQGAIEQYF
TRBJ1-4,.,TRBV5-5,.,TGTGCCAGCAGCTCGATACAGGGAGGAGATGAAAAACTGTTTTTT,CASSSIQGGDEKLFF